These 20 T cell receptor beta chains were sequenced from one sample in a study of shared clonotypes between healthy human individuals. CD8 cells classed as naive were CD45RO-negative and positively selected for CCR7, excluding terminally differentiated effector memory CD45RA+ cells. Clones were read by immunoSEQ multiplex PCR, and TCRdb kept only the in-frame ones, dropping some. This sample has 2 million to 2.5 million clones, with just over 90% found just once. Sequences were obtained from naive CD8+ T cells from PBMCs. The receptors here all came from a man aged 18 to 35 in good health. Some clones in this sample may be carry-over from other donors' samples.

This chain uses TRBV6-1 with TRBJ1-2; a weak D match, TRBD1 (5 bases). This CDR3 has 14 amino acids. Between the trimmed V and J ends, which lost 6 bases and 4 bases, there was a span of 15 bases. Germline CDR1 and CDR2: MNHNS and SASEGT. In nucleotides, the CDR3 is TGTGCCAGCAGGCGGGACGGACGCAGCTATGGCTACACCTTC. It codes for CASRRDGRSYGYTF.

Comments on this clone: This specimen includes other DNA sequences encoding the same CDR3. The chain uses TRBV27 and TRBJ2-7; TRBD2 aligns across 10 bases. Germline CDR1 MNHEY, CDR2 SMNVEV (reference sequence). The CDR3 loop spans 15 amino acids. V was pared by 0 bases and J by 4 bases, with 3 bases of the junction left unmatched. This CDR3 is CASSLSLAGAYEQYF. The CDR3 coding sequence is TGTGCCAGCAGTTTATCTCTAGCGGGAGCATACGAGCAGTACTTC.

The chain uses TRBV9 and TRBJ1-3, with D perhaps TRBD1 (5 bases). The ends were cut back, 1 base at V and 0 bases at J, with 11 bases in the middle. CDR1 SGDLS and CDR2 YYNGEE come from the germline V gene. The CDR3 is made up of 16 amino acids. In nucleotides, the CDR3 is TGTGCCAGCAGCGTATCCAGGGAGAGCTCTGGAAACACCATATATTTT. This gives the protein CASSVSRESSGNTIYF. Drawing the rest from reference TRBV9 and TRBJ1-3, the complete variable domain is DSGVTQTPKHLITATGQRVTLRCSPRSGDLSVYWYQQSLDQGLQFLIQYYNGEERAKGNILERFSAQQFPDLHSELNLSSLELGDSALYFCASSVSRESSGNTIYFGEGSWLTVV.

The chain has TRBV11-3 and TRBJ2-1; 12 bases align to TRBD2. The CDR3 runs 16 residues. Trimming took 5 bases from V and 5 from J; bases not matched to a gene: 7. Germline-derived CDR1 and CDR2 are SGHNT and YENEEA. CDR3 protein: CASSLRTSGNNNEQFF. DNA for the CDR3: TGTGCCAGCAGCCTCCGGACTAGCGGGAACAACAATGAGCAGTTCTTC.

The chain carries TRBV9 and TRBJ2-5; TRBD2 matches 9 bases. The V gene end was trimmed by 0 bases and the J gene end by 5 bases; junction bases not matched to a gene: 11. Germline assignment: CDR1 SGDLS and CDR2 YYNGEE. The CDR3 extends over 17 amino acids. This chain's CDR3 is CASSVGGSGRTGETQYF. The CDR3 DNA reads TGTGCCAGCAGCGTAGGTGGTAGCGGGAGAACCGGGGAGACCCAGTACTTC.

The chain couples TRBV4-1 to TRBJ2-7; a possible D gene is TRBD2 (6 bases). Germline CDR1 and CDR2: MGHRA and YSYEKL. The V end was cut by 0 bases, the J end by 4 bases, with 19 bases between. This CDR3 has 17 residues. The CDR3 coding sequence is TGCGCCAGCAGCCAAGAGAAACGAGCAGGAGGGGTGTACGAGCAGTACTTC. Translated: CASSQEKRAGGVYEQYF.

The chain is built from TRBV27 and TRBJ2-2; D not certain. The CDR3 contains 15 residues. Trimming removed 6 bases from V and 1 base from J, with 12 bases in between. Germline V gene lookup returns CDR1 MNHEY and CDR2 SMNVEV (reference sequence). CDR3 coding DNA: TGTGCCAGCAGGCCTCTACCCGGGAACACCGGGGAGCTGTTTTTT. Translation gives CASRPLPGNTGELFF.

The chain uses TRBV7-3 and TRBJ2-1; tentative D call: TRBD2 (5 bases). Looked up from germline, CDR1 is SGHTA and CDR2 is FQGTGA. The germline V and J ends were trimmed by 1 base and 8 bases, with 18 bases remaining between them. The CDR3 consists of 16 residues. CDR3 residues: CASSLKAGPPRDEQFF. CDR3 DNA: TGTGCCAGCAGCTTAAAAGCCGGTCCTCCGCGGGATGAGCAGTTCTTC.

The chain joins TRBV9 to TRBJ2-1, with 12 bases matching TRBD2. CDR3 length: 15 residues. V was pared by 4 bases and J by 9 bases, with 8 bases of the junction left unmatched. Looked up from germline, CDR1 is SGDLS and CDR2 is YYNGEE. The CDR3 region is CASSPGLAGFGEQFF. The DNA of the CDR3 is TGTGCCAGCAGCCCCGGACTAGCGGGATTCGGTGAGCAGTTCTTC.

Remarks on this clone: This specimen includes other DNA sequences encoding the same CDR3. The chain has TRBV27 and TRBJ2-2; 10 nucleotides line up with TRBD1. V gave up 3 bases and J gave up 4 bases; unmatched junction bases: 5. This CDR3 has 16 amino acids. CDR1 is MNHEY and CDR2 is SMNVEV in the germline V gene (reference sequence). The chain's CDR3 is CASSFVRDRGTGELFF. The CDR3 nucleotides read TGTGCCAGCAGTTTTGTTCGGGACAGGGGCACCGGGGAGCTGTTTTTT.

The chain combines TRBV6-6 with TRBJ1-4, with D hard to call. V lost 6 bases and J 4 bases, leaving 9 bases between the germline ends. Germline values: CDR1 MNHNY, CDR2 SVGAGI (reference sequence). The CDR3 is 13 amino acids. In DNA form, the CDR3 reads TGTGCCAGCAGGCCGGGTTATAATGAAAAACTGTTTTTT. This sequence encodes CASRPGYNEKLFF.

This rearrangement joins TRBV5-5 to TRBJ2-2; D call uncertain. Trimming stripped 0 bases from V and 7 bases from J, with 4 bases between. Germline V lookup: CDR1 SGHKS, CDR2 YYEKEE (reference sequence). The CDR3 runs 12 residues. CDR3 DNA sequence: TGTGCCAGCAGCTTGGTGGGCGGGGAGCTGTTTTTT. Protein sequence: CASSLVGGELFF.

The V call is TRBV19, the J call TRBJ2-3, with TRBD2 matching over 7 bases. Trimming cost V 5 bases and J 4 bases; bases outside gene matches: 6. There are 14 residues in the CDR3. Germline loops: CDR1 LNHDA, CDR2 SQIVND (reference sequence). CDR3 in amino acids: CASSPRGGSDTQYF. DNA for the CDR3: TGTGCCAGTAGTCCCCGGGGAGGGTCAGATACGCAGTATTTT.

This chain connects TRBV10-1 to TRBJ2-7; weak D call: TRBD1 (5 bases). V lost 0 bases and J lost 3, with 12 bases in between. The length of the CDR3 is 15 residues. Germline-derived CDR1 and CDR2 are WNHNN and SYGVQD (reference sequence). The CDR3 reads CASSESQGVGYEQYF. In nucleotides, the CDR3 is TGCGCCAGCAGTGAGTCCCAGGGCGTTGGCTACGAGCAGTACTTC.

This chain links TRBV25-1 with TRBJ2-1; 9 bases fit TRBD1. Germline CDR1 and CDR2: MGHDK and SYGVNS. Trimming at V came to 5 bases and at J to 9 bases, leaving 8 bases not matched to a gene. The CDR3 consists of 14 residues. In DNA, the CDR3 is TGTGCCAGCAGTCTTCTGGGACAGGGAGTTGAGCAGTTCTTC. Translated, it gives CASSLLGQGVEQFF.

The genes are TRBV7-9 and TRBJ2-2; 9 bases align to TRBD2. Germline CDR1 and CDR2: SEHNR and FQNEAQ (reference sequence). The CDR3 is 17 amino acids. V gave up 5 bases and J gave up 5 bases; unmatched junction bases: 12. CDR3 residues: CASSQRRLAGNTGELFF. The CDR3 coding sequence is TGTGCCAGCAGCCAGAGACGGCTAGCGGGGAATACCGGGGAGCTGTTTTTT.

V is TRBV6-6 and J is TRBJ2-3, with a tentative D call TRBD2 (6 bases). The V and J ends lost 8 bases and 1 base respectively, with 16 bases between them. Germline loops: CDR1 MNHNY, CDR2 SVGAGI (reference sequence). The CDR3 is 15 residues long. The CDR3 loop is CASGLTSSRTDTQYF. The CDR3 region has the DNA TGTGCCAGCGGCCTTACTAGCTCCCGCACAGATACGCAGTATTTT.

The rearrangement links TRBV27 to TRBJ2-7, with TRBD1 identical over 7 bases. CDR1 is MNHEY and CDR2 is SMNVEV in the germline V gene (reference sequence). The J segment lost 7 bases and the V segment lost 4 bases, leaving 4 bases of the junction unmatched. CDR3 length equals 12 residues. The CDR3 spells CASSSNRGEQYF. The CDR3 coding sequence is TGTGCCAGCAGTTCGAACAGGGGTGAGCAGTACTTC.

This chain joins TRBV4-1 and TRBJ1-5; TRBD1 is a possible D gene (5 bases). This CDR3 has 15 amino acids. Trimming removed 5 bases at V and 2 bases at J, with 13 bases between. Germline values: CDR1 MGHRA, CDR2 YSYEKL. CDR3 coding DNA: TGCGCCAGCAGCAAAGTTGCAGGGCGCAATCAGCCCCAGCATTTT. This encodes CASSKVAGRNQPQHF.

V gene TRBV9 combines with J gene TRBJ2-1; TRBD2 might be the D (6 bases). Germline-derived CDR1 and CDR2 are SGDLS and YYNGEE. V was pared by 0 bases and J by 7 bases, with 26 bases between. The CDR3 is 19 residues long. The CDR3 protein is CASSVAPLNGPRAGNEQFF. Here the CDR3 DNA reads TGTGCCAGCAGCGTAGCCCCTCTCAATGGGCCACGGGCGGGGAATGAGCAGTTCTTC.